These 18 T cell receptor beta chains came from one sample sequenced in a study of post-analysis software for immune sequencing data. Notes on the study in general: With TRBV5-6, TRBV5-1 and TRBV20-1 included, about five TRBV segments were more frequent in patients than in controls.

Sequencing libraries made from TCR beta cDNA carried unique molecular identifiers. TCRdb reprocessed the PCR reads with MiXCR, giving one entry per CDR3 protein. The sample gives roughly 410,000 distinct CDR3 sequences, approximately 38% of which show up once; 13% is in the top ten. The antigens of these receptors remain unknown. Sample: blood. The receptor source for this set is a girl between 10 and 17 years old with multiple sclerosis.

The CDR3 nucleotides read TGTGCCAGTAGTGTCCGGGACACGATGAACACTGAAGCTTTCTTT. Translated: CASSVRDTMNTEAFF. The rearrangement links TRBV19 to TRBJ1-1; D perhaps matches TRBD1 (6 bases). V shed 5 bases and J shed 0 bases, with 13 bases lying between them. This CDR3 is built from 15 residues. Germline V gene data show CDR1 as LNHDA and CDR2 as SQIVND (reference sequence).

The chain couples TRBV4-1 to TRBJ2-1, with D possibly TRBD2 on 6 matching bases. The CDR3 contains 16 residues. V was cut by 1 base and J by 2 bases, with 12 bases left in between. The germline V gene encodes CDR1 MGHRA and CDR2 YSYEKL. The chain's CDR3 is CASSQAGRLTYNEQFF. Written as DNA, the CDR3 is TGCGCCAGCAGCCAAGCAGGGAGGCTCACCTACAATGAGCAGTTCTTC.

The chain uses TRBV4-1 and TRBJ2-7; D may be TRBD2 (6 bases). Germline V CDR1 and CDR2: MGHRA, YSYEKL. V was pared by 0 bases and J by 3 bases, with 12 bases between. The CDR3 loop spans 15 amino acids. The CDR3 loop reads CASSQDPREYYEQYF. Written as DNA, the CDR3 is TGCGCCAGCAGCCAAGACCCCCGGGAGTACTACGAGCAGTACTTC.

The chain links TRBV14 to TRBJ1-1; 7 bases are shared with TRBD1. V dropped 2 bases and J dropped 0; count of bases not matched to a gene: 3. The CDR3 length is 15 residues. Per germline, CDR1 SGHDN and CDR2 FVKESK. The CDR3 DNA is TGTGCCAGCAGCCAACGTCAGGGGGTGAACACTGAAGCTTTCTTT. Amino acids: CASSQRQGVNTEAFF. Complete variable domain (other parts from reference TRBV14 and TRBJ1-1): EAGVTQFPSHSVIEKGQTVTLRCDPISGHDNLYWYRRVMGKEIKFLLHFVKESKQDESGMPNNRFLAERTGGTYSTLKVQPAELEDSGVYFCASSQRQGVNTEAFFGQGTRLTVV.

The chain joins TRBV5-1 to TRBJ1-6, with 9 bases aligning to TRBD1. Trimming cost V 4 bases and J 10 bases; bases outside gene matches: 9. The germline gives CDR1 SGHRS, CDR2 YFSETQ. The CDR3 sequence is 15 residues long. CDR3 DNA: TGCGCCAGCAGCCCCTTACCGGACAGGGGATCACCCCTCCACTTT. This codes for CASSPLPDRGSPLHF.

The CDR3 nucleotides read TGCGCCAGCAGCATTACAGGGGGCGAAAACATTCAGTACTTC. Amino acid sequence: CASSITGGENIQYF. This chain links TRBV5-1 with TRBJ2-4; 9 bases are shared with TRBD1. Trimming removed 4 bases from V and 5 bases from J; junction bases left unmatched: 4. CDR3 size: 14 residues. Germline values: CDR1 SGHRS, CDR2 YFSETQ.

In this sample, this clonotype turned up a few times. This chain uses TRBV20-1 with TRBJ2-7; the match to TRBD1 covers 9 bases. The CDR3 contains 16 residues. J was trimmed by 1 base and V by 1 base; bases with no gene match: 8. Germline-derived CDR1 and CDR2 are DFQATT and SNEGSKA (reference sequence). CDR3 bases: TGCAGTGCTAGAGTTTCCCGGGACAGGGTATCCTACGAGCAGTACTTC. This sequence encodes CSARVSRDRVSYEQYF.

V usage is TRBV2 and J usage is TRBJ2-5; TRBD2 matches 10 bases. Germline-derived CDR1 and CDR2 are SNHLY and FYNNEI. Losses at the gene ends were 2 bases for V and 5 bases for J; bases not matched to a gene: 8. CDR3 length: 16 amino acids. The CDR3 DNA reads TGTGCCAGCAGTGAACAGCGGGGGGGCGGTACGGAGACCCAGTACTTC. Its protein is CASSEQRGGGTETQYF.

This clonotype has more than one count but fewer than ten. V is TRBV6-5 and J is TRBJ2-1, with a tentative D call TRBD2 (5 bases). CDR1 MNHEY and CDR2 SVGAGI come from the germline V gene. The CDR3 spans 13 residues. V lost 7 bases and J 3 bases, leaving 10 bases between the germline ends. In DNA, the CDR3 is TGTGCCAGCACTGACTATCTCTACAATGAGCAGTTCTTC. The encoded protein is CASTDYLYNEQFF.

The chain is built from TRBV6-6 and TRBJ1-5, with 7 bases lining up with TRBD1. From germline, CDR1 is MNHNY and CDR2 SVGAGI (reference sequence). This CDR3 region has 14 residues. Trimming took 6 bases from V and 5 from J; bases not matched to a gene: 7. The CDR3 region has the DNA TGTGCCAGCAGCCGGGACAGACCCGATCAGCCCCAGCATTTT. Translating it yields CASSRDRPDQPQHF.

There are a few counts of this clonotype. The rearrangement links TRBV7-3 to TRBJ2-1; TRBD1 agrees at 9 bases. V trimming: 8 bases; J trimming: 6 bases; junction bases outside the gene matches: 8. CDR1 SGHTA and CDR2 FQGTGA come from the germline V gene. The length of the CDR3 is 14 residues. The CDR3 here is CASGPDRGANEQFF. CDR3 sequence (DNA): TGTGCCAGCGGGCCCGACAGGGGGGCCAATGAGCAGTTCTTC.

The rearrangement links TRBV4-3 to TRBJ2-7; D remains ambiguous. CDR1 LGHNA and CDR2 YSLEER come from the germline V gene. CDR3 length equals 16 residues. Trimming pared 0 bases from V and 3 bases from J, leaving 15 bases between. This CDR3 reads CASSQDARSSYYEQYF. The CDR3 nucleotides read TGCGCCAGCAGCCAAGATGCGCGATCGTCCTACTACGAGCAGTACTTC.

V gene TRBV4-3 combines with J gene TRBJ1-1; D ambiguous. CDR3 length: 11 residues. CDR1 and CDR2 from the germline V gene are LGHNA and YSLEER. The germline V and J ends were trimmed by 4 bases and 8 bases, with 8 bases remaining between them. The CDR3 loop is CASSPSREAFF. As DNA, the CDR3 is TGCGCCAGCAGCCCTTCAAGGGAAGCTTTCTTT.

This clonotype has more than one count but fewer than ten. V and J are TRBV12-5 and TRBJ2-3; 7 nucleotides align to TRBD1. Germline loops: CDR1 LGHNT, CDR2 FRNRAP. CDR3 length equals 15 residues. V lost 6 bases to trimming and J lost 3 bases; unmatched junction nucleotides: 9. Written as DNA, the CDR3 is TGTGCTAGTGGGGACGACAGGGAAACGACAGATACGCAGTATTTT. Its protein product is CASGDDRETTDTQYF. The full variable domain, its missing parts supplied by reference TRBV12-5 and TRBJ2-3, is DARVTQTPRHKVTEMGQEVTMRCQPILGHNTVFWYRQTMMQGLELLAYFRNRAPLDDSGMPKDRFSAEMPDATLATLKIQPSEPRDSAVYFCASGDDRETTDTQYFGPGTRLTVL.

A word on this clonotype: A much bigger clone sits one base away, suggesting this may be a read error. V is TRBV4-1 and J is TRBJ1-2; 10 bases agree with TRBD1. With 3 bases clipped from V and 7 bases from J, the junction kept 14 bases outside the gene matches. This CDR3 is 17 amino acids long. Germline CDR1 reads MGHRA; CDR2 reads YSYEKL. In nucleotides, the CDR3 is TGCGCCAGCAGCCACCTAGGGGGGACAGGGGCCCACTGTGGCTACACCTTC. It specifies CASSHLGGTGAHCGYTF.

The CDR3 DNA reads TGTGCCAGCAGCTTACGTTTGGTGGGACAGGGGGCAGATACGCAGTATTTT. It codes for CASSLRLVGQGADTQYF. The J gene is TRBJ2-3, the V gene TRBV7-2; TRBD1 aligns across 11 bases. Germline trimming cut 2 bases from V and 4 bases from J; bases unmatched to any gene: 8. Germline V lookup: CDR1 SGHTA, CDR2 FQGNSA. This CDR3 has 17 amino acids.

The table lists this clonotype with a few counts. The chain has TRBV27 and TRBJ2-7, with 8 bases aligning to TRBD1. CDR3 length equals 13 residues. The germline V gene has CDR1 MNHEY and CDR2 SMNVEV (reference sequence). The ends lost 8 bases at V and 3 bases at J; junction bases unmatched: 6. DNA for the CDR3: TGTGCCAGCCGACAGGGACAGGTCTACGAGCAGTACTTC. Translated, it gives CASRQGQVYEQYF.

The chain carries TRBV4-2 and TRBJ1-2; no definite D call. V was shortened by 0 bases and J by 0 bases, with 11 bases between the two germline ends. The germline V gene encodes CDR1 LGHNA and CDR2 YNFKEQ. The CDR3 spans 16 residues. The CDR3 DNA is TGTGCCAGCAGCCAAGATATGTTGGCGGCTAACTATGGCTACACCTTC. It specifies CASSQDMLAANYGYTF.